One and the same sample provided the 2 T cell receptor beta chains below, sequenced in a study of human versus mouse CDR3 diversity and MHC coevolution. The method was immunoSEQ multiplex PCR; TCRdb's version includes in-frame clones alone and lacks a portion of them. The sample holds about 81,000 clones, approximately 92% seen once. The specimen sequenced was naive CD4+ T cells from blood. The subset denotes: CD45RO-negative CD62L-positive naive CD4 T cells. All receptors come from a person aged 25-75 years in good health.

This clone has a single count. The chain combines TRBV4-3 with TRBJ1-1; D remains unclear. Trimming pared 1 base from V and 1 base from J, leaving 7 bases between. The CDR3 contains 14 residues. CDR1 and CDR2 from the germline V gene are LGHNA and YSLEER. The chain's CDR3 is CASSQAAGNTEAFF. The CDR3 DNA is TGCGCCAGCAGCCAAGCCGCCGGGAACACTGAAGCTTTCTTT.

This sequence joins TRBV30 and TRBJ2-3; D remains unclear. The germline V and J ends were trimmed by 2 bases and 0 bases, with 3 bases remaining between them. Germline loops: CDR1 GTSNPN, CDR2 SVGIG (reference sequence). The CDR3 is 12 residues long. The CDR3 region has the DNA TGTGCCTGGAGTCCAAGCACAGATACGCAGTATTTT. It translates to CAWSPSTDTQYF.